Described below is a single TCR beta chain sequence and its context. Library preparation (for TCRbeta) was performed with unique molecular identifiers. TCRdb independently ran MiXCR on the PCR reads; one entry per CDR3 protein. The sample includes fewer than 1 million distinct CDR3 sequences, approximately 15% of them seen just once. The data belong to a study of T-cell reconstitution after alpha-beta-depleted transplantation in children. Germline lookup yields CDR1 LNHDA and CDR2 SQIVND (reference sequence). This CDR3 is 14 amino acids long. V was pared by 6 bases and J by 2 bases, with 11 bases between.

This material consisted of PBMCs, mostly from graft donor cells, taken 360 days after TCRalphabeta/CD19-depleted stem cell transplant. This chain uses TRBV19 with TRBJ1-5, with D unresolved. The receptor was isolated from a male patient under 18 who had a stem cell transplant for acute lymphoblastic leukemia, so the T cells may come from the graft donor. The CDR3: CASSTRVRNQPQHF. As DNA, the CDR3 is TGTGCCAGTAGCACCCGGGTCCGCAATCAGCCCCAGCATTTT.